The 12 T cell receptor beta chains below come from one sample, sequenced in a study of monozygotic twins with inflammatory bowel disease. TCRdb re-called the 5' RACE reads and catalogs CDR3 proteins one per entry, DNA excluded. This repertoire includes 150,000 to 200,000 distinct CDR3 sequences. The sequenced material came from blood. The source is a human donor with ulcerative colitis or Crohn's disease, or a healthy co-twin of an affected twin (not recorded which).

The rearrangement joins TRBV10-3 to TRBJ1-5. This CDR3 is built from 13 residues. CDR1 ENHRY and CDR2 SYGVKD come from the germline V gene. CDR3 protein: CAISERENQPQHF.

The chain uses TRBV5-1 and TRBJ2-5; TCRdb's D call of TRBD1 is untestable without DNA. The CDR3 consists of 18 residues. The germline CDR1 and CDR2 sequences are SGHRS and YFSETQ. CDR3 residues: CASSFLGLTTGAPETQYF.

V usage is TRBV20-1 and J usage is TRBJ1-3; TCRdb reports TRBD1, a call that lacks DNA to check it against. This CDR3 has 14 amino acids. Per germline, CDR1 DFQATT and CDR2 SNEGSKA (reference sequence). CDR3 region: CSAWTGASGNTIYF.

The chain employs TRBV10-2 and TRBJ2-5. The germline V gene encodes CDR1 WSHSY and CDR2 SAAADI. This CDR3 contains 13 residues. CDR3 sequence reads: CASLVKTGETQYF.

Here the CDR3 reads CASSFRREGVYNEQFF. V and J are TRBV5-1 and TRBJ2-1; TCRdb calls TRBD2, which cannot be checked without DNA. The CDR3 length is 16 residues. Germline-derived CDR1 and CDR2 are SGHRS and YFSETQ.

The chain recombines TRBV5-1 with TRBJ2-7; absent DNA, TCRdb's TRBD1 call cannot be checked. The CDR3 extends over 14 amino acids. In germline, CDR1 is SGHRS, CDR2 YFSETQ. The CDR3 here is CASRAGQGDYEQYF.

The rearrangement joins TRBV11-2 to TRBJ2-2. Germline V CDR1 and CDR2: SGHAT, FQNNGV. CDR3 size: 13 residues. CDR3 region: CASSLVNTGELFF.

The chain uses TRBV5-6 and TRBJ2-1; TCRdb lists TRBD2, though no DNA is available to test this call. Germline CDR1 is SGHDT and CDR2 is YYEEEE. The CDR3 length is 14 residues. The chain's CDR3 is CASGPSGSYNEQFF.

The chain is built from TRBV15 and TRBJ1-2. The CDR3 contains 17 residues. From germline, CDR1 is LNHNV and CDR2 YYDKDF (reference sequence). The CDR3 is CATSRDRDSVTNYGYTF.

This chain links TRBV5-1 with TRBJ2-7; TCRdb's D call of TRBD1 is untestable without DNA. This CDR3 is 15 amino acids long. In germline, CDR1 is SGHRS, CDR2 YFSETQ. This chain's CDR3 is CASSAGDSRFYEQYF.

This chain links TRBV6-6 with TRBJ1-5; TCRdb indicates TRBD1, and absent DNA this call remains unverified. The V gene's germline CDR1 is MNHNY and CDR2 SVGAGI (reference sequence). The CDR3 contains 14 residues. CDR3: CASSRTGLSQPQHF.

V usage is TRBV28 and J usage is TRBJ1-2. Per the germline V gene, CDR1 is MDHEN and CDR2 is SYDVKM. There are 15 residues in the CDR3. CDR3 sequence reads: CASITGGGDGYGYTF.